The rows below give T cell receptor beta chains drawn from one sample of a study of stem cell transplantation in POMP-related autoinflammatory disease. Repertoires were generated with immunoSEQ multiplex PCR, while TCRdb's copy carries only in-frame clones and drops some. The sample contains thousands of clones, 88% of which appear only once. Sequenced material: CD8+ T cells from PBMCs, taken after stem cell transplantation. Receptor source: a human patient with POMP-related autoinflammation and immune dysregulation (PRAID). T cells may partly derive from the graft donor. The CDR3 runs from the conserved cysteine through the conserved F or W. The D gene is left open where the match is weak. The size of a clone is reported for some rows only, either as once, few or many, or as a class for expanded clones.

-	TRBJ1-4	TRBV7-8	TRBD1	TGTGCCAGCAGCCCCACCGGCAGGGGGCAGGGGGTTAATGAAAAACTGTTTTTT	CASSPTGRGQGVNEKLFF
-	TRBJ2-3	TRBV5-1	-	TGCGCCAGCAGCCCGGAGGGGGTCCTCACAGATACGCAGTATTTT	CASSPEGVLTDTQYF
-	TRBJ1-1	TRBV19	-	TGTGCCACCAAGGACGGGAACACTGAAGCTTTCTTT	CATKDGNTEAFF
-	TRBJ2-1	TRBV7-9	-	TGTGCCAGCAGCTTCACAGGAGAACCCTTCAATGAGCAGTTCTTC	CASSFTGEPFNEQFF
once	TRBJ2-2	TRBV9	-	TGTGCCAGCAGCTATAAGGGATACACCGGGGAGCTGTTTTTT	CASSYKGYTGELFF
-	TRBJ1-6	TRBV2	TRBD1	TGTGCCAGCAGTCGGACAGGGGTTGGGGATTCACCCCTCCACTTT	CASSRTGVGDSPLHF
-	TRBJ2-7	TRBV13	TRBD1	TGTGCCAGCAGCTCTGCCGGGACAGGGTCCTACGAGCAGTACTTC	CASSSAGTGSYEQYF
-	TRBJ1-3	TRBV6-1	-	TGTGCCAGCAGTGAAGGACTATCGGGAAACACCATATATTTT	CASSEGLSGNTIYF
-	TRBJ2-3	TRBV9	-	TGTGCCAGCAGCTCCACGGCGGATACGCAGTATTTT	CASSSTADTQYF
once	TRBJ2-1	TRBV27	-	TGTGCCAGCAGTTTAGGGGCTTGGAGCTCCTACAATGAGCAGTTCTTC	CASSLGAWSSYNEQFF
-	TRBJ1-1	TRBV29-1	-	TGCAGCGTTGAAGTGGGAGGACAGATGAACACTGAAGCTTTCTTT	CSVEVGGQMNTEAFF
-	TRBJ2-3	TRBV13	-	TGTGCCAGCACTTCCCCGAGACGTCAGTTTGGAGATACGCAGTATTTT	CASTSPRRQFGDTQYF
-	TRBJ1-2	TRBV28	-	TGTGCCAGCAGTTTATGGGGGGACCTCTATGGCTACACCTTC	CASSLWGDLYGYTF
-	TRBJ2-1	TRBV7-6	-	TGTGCCAGCAGCACAGGCCAGGGTGAGCAGTTCTTC	CASSTGQGEQFF
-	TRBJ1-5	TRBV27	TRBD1	TGTGCCAGCCGGAGACAGGGCGGCAATCAGCCCCAGCATTTT	CASRRQGGNQPQHF
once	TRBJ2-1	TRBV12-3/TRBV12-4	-	TGTGCCAGCAGTTTCGGCGGGATTGAGCAGTTCTTC	CASSFGGIEQFF
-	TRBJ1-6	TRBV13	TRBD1	TGTGCCAGCAGCTTAGGACAGGGGTTTTCACCCCTCCACTTT	CASSLGQGFSPLHF
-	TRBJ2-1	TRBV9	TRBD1	TGTGCCAGCAGCTCAACAGGGGGCTCCTACAATGAGCAGTTCTTC	CASSSTGGSYNEQFF
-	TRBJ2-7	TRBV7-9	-	TGTGCCAGCAGCTTGGGAGGGGGCGAGCAGTACTTC	CASSLGGGEQYF
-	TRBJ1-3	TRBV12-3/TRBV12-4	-	TGTGCCAGCAGGCCAGCCTCTGGAAACACCATATATTTT	CASRPASGNTIYF
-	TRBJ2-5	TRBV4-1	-	TGCGCCAGCAGCCAGTTAAGGGATCAAGAGACCCAGTACTTC	CASSQLRDQETQYF
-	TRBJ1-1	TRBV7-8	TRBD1	TGTGCCAGCAGCCATACCCTGACAGGGGGCGTAGGGACTGAAGCTTTCTTT	CASSHTLTGGVGTEAFF
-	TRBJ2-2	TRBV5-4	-	TGTGCCAGCAGCTTGGACTATCGAGGGGGGGAGCTGTTTTTT	CASSLDYRGGELFF
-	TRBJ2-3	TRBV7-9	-	TGTGCCAGCAGCTTCGCCGTGGGGCCCCTCAGGGATACGCAGTATTTT	CASSFAVGPLRDTQYF
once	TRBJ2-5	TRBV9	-	TGTGCCAGCAGCCCGTGGGAGACCCAGTACTTC	CASSPWETQYF
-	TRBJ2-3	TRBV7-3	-	TGTGCCAGCAGCTTTAGCGGTTGGGGCACAGATACGCAGTATTTT	CASSFSGWGTDTQYF
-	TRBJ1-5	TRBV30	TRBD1	TGTGCCTGGGACGAGGGACAGGGGAGTTTGAAGCCCCAGCATTTT	CAWDEGQGSLKPQHF
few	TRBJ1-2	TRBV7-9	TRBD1	TGTGCCAGCAGCCCTCCGGGACAGGCCCTTAGCTATGGCTACACCTTC	CASSPPGQALSYGYTF
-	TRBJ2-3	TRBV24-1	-	TGTGCCACCAGTGATTTGCAAGGGCCCCCGCAGGGAGAGTATTTT	CATSDLQGPPQGEYF
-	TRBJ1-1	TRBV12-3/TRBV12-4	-	TGTGCCCATACAAAGAATGAAGCTTTCTTT	CAHTKNEAFF
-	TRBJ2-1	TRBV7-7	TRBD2	TGTGCCAGCGCGGAGAGGTTGGACGGGGGGACCAATGAGCAGTTCTTC	CASAERLDGGTNEQFF
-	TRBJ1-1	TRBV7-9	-	TGTGCCAGCAGCTTAGGGGGTGGGTTGAACACTGAAGCTTTCTTT	CASSLGGGLNTEAFF
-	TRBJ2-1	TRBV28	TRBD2	TGTGCCAGCAGTTTAGGACTAGACTACAATGAGCAGTTCTTC	CASSLGLDYNEQFF
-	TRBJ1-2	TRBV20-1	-	TGCAGTGCTAGTCATGGCTACACCTTC	CSASHGYTF
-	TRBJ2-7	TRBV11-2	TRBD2	TGTGCCAGCAGCTTATACGGGGGGGCGTACGAGCAGTACTTC	CASSLYGGAYEQYF
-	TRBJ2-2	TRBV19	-	TGTGCCAGTAGGACTCCGAACACCGGGGAGCTGTTTTTT	CASRTPNTGELFF
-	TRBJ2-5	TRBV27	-	TGTGCCAGCAGCCCAGGACTCCCTCAAGAGACCCAGTACTTC	CASSPGLPQETQYF
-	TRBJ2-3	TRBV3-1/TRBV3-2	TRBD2	TGTGCCAGCAGCCTAGGGACTAGCGGGAGTAATACGCAGTATTTT	CASSLGTSGSNTQYF
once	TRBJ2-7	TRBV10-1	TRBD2	TGCGCCAGCAGTGAGTCGATGATCGGGAGGGCCGCCGAGCAGTACTTC	CASSESMIGRAAEQYF
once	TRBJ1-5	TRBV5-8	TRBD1	TGTGCCAGCACAGGGGGAAGGTTTACTCAGCCCCAGCATTTT	CASTGGRFTQPQHF
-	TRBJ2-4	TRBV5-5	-	TGTGCCAGCAGCTTTCCGGGGAAAAACATTCAGTACTTC	CASSFPGKNIQYF
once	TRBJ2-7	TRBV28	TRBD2	TGTGCCAGCAGTCGGACTAGCGGTTCGAGCTCCTACGAGCAGTACTTC	CASSRTSGSSSYEQYF
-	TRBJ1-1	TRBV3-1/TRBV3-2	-	TGTGCCAGCAGCCAAGAGAGGGAAGCTTATGAAGCTTTCTTT	CASSQEREAYEAFF
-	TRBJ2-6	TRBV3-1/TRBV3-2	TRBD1	TGTGCCAGCAGCCCCCCCCGGGACAGGGCCTTCTCTGGGGCCAACGTCCTGACTTTC	CASSPPRDRAFSGANVLTF
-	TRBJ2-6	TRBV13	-	TGTGCCAGCGAAATGGGCCGCGACTACTCTGGGGCCAACGTCCTGACTTTC	CASEMGRDYSGANVLTF
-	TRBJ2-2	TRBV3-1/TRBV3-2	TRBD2	TGTGCCAGCAGCCAAGACTCTAGCGGGAGATGGACCGGGGAGCTGTTTTTT	CASSQDSSGRWTGELFF